This passage covers 13 T cell receptor beta chains from one sample sequenced in a study of blood T cell repertoires in COVID-19. Assay: immunoSEQ multiplex PCR; the TCRdb copy retains only in-frame clones and omits some. The sample lists 300,000 to 350,000 clones, roughly 90% occurring once. The sample consisted of peripheral blood. Receptors originate from a woman aged 55 to 70 with COVID-19, enrolled during active disease.

J is TRBJ2-1 and V is TRBV5-1, with 10 nucleotides matching TRBD2. CDR1 and CDR2 (germline): SGHRS, YFSETQ. Unmatched junction bases numbered 5, after V lost 0 bases and J lost 2 bases. The CDR3 covers 17 residues. CDR3 loop: CASSLGAGGRTYNEQFF. The DNA of the CDR3 is TGCGCCAGCAGCTTGGGAGCGGGGGGGCGGACCTACAATGAGCAGTTCTTC. The full variable domain, completed using reference TRBV5-1 and TRBJ2-1, is KAGVTQTPRYLIKTRGQQVTLSCSPISGHRSVSWYQQTPGQGLQFLFEYFSETQRNKGNFPGRFSGRQFSNSRSEMNVSTLELGDSALYLCASSLGAGGRTYNEQFFGPGTRLTVL.

The V and J genes are TRBV7-9 and TRBJ1-1; tentatively, D is TRBD1 (5 bases). This CDR3 comprises 14 residues. Germline V gene lookup returns CDR1 SEHNR and CDR2 FQNEAQ (reference sequence). V was clipped by 1 base and J by 6 bases, with 12 bases between them. CDR3: CASSLEIGVSEAFF. The CDR3 coding sequence is TGTGCCAGCAGCTTAGAAATAGGGGTCTCTGAAGCTTTCTTT. The full variable domain, completed using reference TRBV7-9 and TRBJ1-1, is DTGVSQNPRHKITKRGQNVTFRCDPISEHNRLYWYRQTLGQGPEFLTYFQNEAQLEKSRLLSDRFSAERPKGSFSTLEIQRTEQGDSAMYLCASSLEIGVSEAFFGQGTRLTVV.

For this clone: One junction end disagrees with the germline gene, perhaps due to a read error. The rearrangement uses TRBV5-4 and TRBJ2-3; possibly TRBD1 for D (6 bases). CDR3 size: 13 residues. From germline, CDR1 is SGHNT and CDR2 YYREEE (reference sequence). CDR3 in amino acids: CASSSDPTGTQYF. The DNA for the CDR3 is TGTGCCAGCAGCTCGGACCCGACAGGTACGCAGTATTTT.

The CDR3: CASSQDVSRTNEKLFF. The DNA for the CDR3 is TGCGCCAGCAGCCAAGATGTTTCGAGAACTAATGAAAAACTGTTTTTT. The V and J genes are TRBV4-1 and TRBJ1-4; D uncertain. The CDR3 totals 16 residues. Germline values: CDR1 MGHRA, CDR2 YSYEKL. The V gene lost 0 bases and the J gene lost 1 base, with 9 bases spanning the gap.

The gene calls are TRBV6-5 and TRBJ1-3; tentative D call: TRBD1 (6 bases). The CDR3 sequence is 14 residues long. Per germline, CDR1 MNHEY and CDR2 SVGAGI. V gave up 6 bases and J gave up 9 bases, with 18 bases separating them. The CDR3, as DNA: TGTGCCAGCAGGGGGACATGGTCTGCGAGCACCATATATTTT. It specifies CASRGTWSASTIYF.

The chain has TRBV10-3 and TRBJ2-6; D remains unclear. This CDR3 spans 14 amino acids. V lost 10 bases and J 2 bases, leaving 12 bases between the germline ends. Germline loops: CDR1 ENHRY, CDR2 SYGVKD. In DNA, the CDR3 is TGTGCCAACCCTCGGAGAACTGGGGCCAACGTCCTGACTTTC. Amino acids: CANPRRTGANVLTF.

This clone was seen just once. V is TRBV6-4 and J is TRBJ1-5; TRBD1 aligns across 9 bases. The CDR3 is 13 amino acids. Germline loops: CDR1 MRHNA, CDR2 SNTAGT. V lost 5 bases and J lost 6; bases outside the gene matches: 2. CDR3 sequence (DNA): TGTGCCAGCAGTTTGGACAGGGGTCAGCCCCAGCATTTT. Translation: CASSLDRGQPQHF.

The CDR3 protein is CASSEALTGKLLEQFF. The CDR3 coding sequence is TGTGCCAGCAGTGAAGCCTTGACAGGGAAACTATTGGAGCAGTTCTTC. V is TRBV6-1 and J is TRBJ2-1, with TRBD1 matching 7 bases. Germline CDR1 is MNHNS and CDR2 is SASEGT. V trimming: 0 bases; J trimming: 10 bases; junction bases outside the gene matches: 12. This CDR3 is 16 amino acids long.

The chain is built from TRBV27 and TRBJ2-3, with 8 bases matching TRBD2. The CDR3 has 15 residues. CDR1 and CDR2 (germline): MNHEY, SMNVEV (reference sequence). V gave up 4 bases and J gave up 2 bases; unmatched junction bases: 5. The CDR3 DNA is TGTGCCAGCAGTTCGGGGGGGAGGGCCACAGATACGCAGTATTTT. Its protein is CASSSGGRATDTQYF.

The rearrangement joins TRBV11-2 to TRBJ1-1; 7 positions match TRBD1. V lost 5 bases to trimming and J lost 7 bases; unmatched junction nucleotides: 4. This CDR3 has 12 residues. Germline V gene lookup returns CDR1 SGHAT and CDR2 FQNNGV. The CDR3 protein is CASSQGEFEAFF. In DNA, the CDR3 is TGTGCCAGCAGCCAGGGGGAGTTTGAAGCTTTCTTT.

This clone came up once. The CDR3, as DNA: TGTGCCAGCAGCTCCTCGCCCGAGGCCCAGCCCCAGCATTTT. Translation: CASSSSPEAQPQHF. V gene TRBV7-9 combines with J gene TRBJ1-5; D ambiguous. Trimming shortened V by 4 bases and J by 7 bases, and 14 bases separated the two germline ends. Germline V gene lookup returns CDR1 SEHNR and CDR2 FQNEAQ (reference sequence). The CDR3 has 14 residues.

The V and J genes are TRBV21-1 and TRBJ1-6; the table's D call of TRBD1 was not tested on the DNA. TRBV21-1 is shown as a pseudogene. The CDR3 spans 17 residues. CDR3 coding DNA: TGTGCCAGCAGCGAGGACGCCGGGACAGGGTTTAATTCACCCCTCCACTTT. It translates to CASSEDAGTGFNSPLHF.

The V call is TRBV28, the J call TRBJ1-5, with D possibly TRBD1 on 5 matching bases. The CDR3 extends over 14 amino acids. Germline CDR1 and CDR2: MDHEN and SYDVKM. With 5 bases removed from V and 6 bases from J, the gap between germline ends came to 14 bases. As DNA, the CDR3 is TGTGCCAGCAGTCTGGGGGGGGAGGGTCAGCCCCAGCATTTT. This codes for CASSLGGEGQPQHF.